Listed here is a single T cell receptor beta chain. Generated by immunoSEQ multiplex PCR, the TCRdb table keeps only in-frame clones and is missing some. The sample comprises tens of thousands of clones, over 60% of which are singletons, and under 55% rests with the top ten. The sample comes from a study of blood T cell repertoires in COVID-19. Study at large: Samples representing acute and convalescent COVID-19 were sourced from the United States, Italy and Spain. The cDNA or gDNA used as material had been derived from T cells, B-cell-depleted T cells, or PBMCs.

The CDR3 spans 16 residues. The ends lost 4 bases at V and 4 bases at J; junction bases unmatched: 5. Germline V gene sequence: CDR1 SGHRS, CDR2 YFSETQ. The chain links TRBV5-1 to TRBJ2-3; 14 bases are shared with TRBD2. The sequence derives from a human donor in a cohort sampled during active COVID-19. Sequenced: peripheral blood. Written as DNA, the CDR3 is TGCGCCAGCAGCCGGGGACTAGCGGGAGAGGCAGATACGCAGTATTTT. It specifies CASSRGLAGEADTQYF.